Presented here are 32 T cell receptor beta chains from one specimen sequenced in a study of blood T cell repertoires in COVID-19. Profiled with immunoSEQ multiplex PCR; TCRdb holds only in-frame clones, not every one. The table records roughly 250,000 clones, approximately 91% of them present only once. Sequencing was performed on peripheral blood. The receptors originated from a woman aged 25 to 39 with acute or convalescent COVID-19.

The chain recombines TRBV7-8 with TRBJ2-2; 8 bases are shared with TRBD1. CDR1 is SGHVS and CDR2 is FQNEAQ in the germline V gene. The CDR3 has 17 residues. With 5 bases clipped from V and 3 bases from J, the junction kept 11 bases outside the gene matches. As DNA, the CDR3 is TGTGCCAGCAGCACCCCGCTGCAGGGGGCGGACACCGGGGAGCTGTTTTTT. Protein: CASSTPLQGADTGELFF. The full variable domain, in which reference TRBV7-8 and TRBJ2-2 provide the parts outside the CDR3, is GAGVSQSPRYKVAKRGQDVALRCDPISGHVSLFWYQQALGQGPEFLTYFQNEAQLDKSGLPSDRFFAERPEGSVSTLKIQRTQQEDSAVYLCASSTPLQGADTGELFFGEGSRLTVL.

This chain links TRBV19 with TRBJ2-3; 7 bases map to TRBD1. The V segment lost 3 bases and the J segment 4 bases; nucleotides outside the gene matches: 4. The CDR3 covers 14 residues. CDR1 is LNHDA and CDR2 is SQIVND in the germline V gene (reference sequence). This CDR3 reads CASSILGGADTQYF. CDR3 DNA sequence: TGTGCCAGTAGTATTTTAGGGGGCGCAGATACGCAGTATTTT.

V and J are TRBV4-3 and TRBJ2-7; the D gene is possibly TRBD2 (6 bases). Germline V lookup: CDR1 LGHNA, CDR2 YSLEER. V was pared by 0 bases and J by 7 bases, with 10 bases between. This CDR3 contains 13 residues. The DNA for the CDR3 is TGCGCCAGCAGCCAAGATTGGGCGGGGGAGCAGTACTTC. Translation gives CASSQDWAGEQYF.

The chain combines TRBV4-3 with TRBJ2-1; D perhaps matches TRBD1 (6 bases). With 0 bases removed from V and 4 bases from J, the gap between germline ends came to 16 bases. Germline V CDR1 and CDR2: LGHNA, YSLEER. This CDR3 has 17 amino acids. The CDR3 DNA reads as TGCGCCAGCAGCCAAGATACCGGAGGACAGATTTACAATGAGCAGTTCTTC. It specifies CASSQDTGGQIYNEQFF.

The chain combines TRBV13 with TRBJ2-5; 8 bases map to TRBD1. After removal of 4 bases from V and 5 bases from J, the junction contained 12 bases not matched to a gene. CDR1 PRHDT and CDR2 FYEKMQ come from the germline V gene (reference sequence). CDR3 length: 16 amino acids. The CDR3 spells CASSYGSGRGPETQYF. The CDR3 nucleotides read TGTGCCAGCAGCTACGGGTCGGGCAGGGGGCCGGAGACCCAGTACTTC.

J is TRBJ2-7 and V is TRBV9; tentative D call: TRBD2 (5 bases). Germline CDR1 is SGDLS and CDR2 is YYNGEE. This CDR3 is 16 amino acids long. Trimming took 0 bases from V and 3 from J, leaving 16 bases between them. The CDR3 reads CASSVGTRQPDYEQYF. The CDR3 coding sequence is TGTGCCAGCAGCGTAGGAACTAGGCAGCCTGACTACGAGCAGTACTTC.

The chain uses TRBV30 and TRBJ2-1, with 10 bases aligning to TRBD2. J lost 1 base, V lost 4 bases, and 4 bases had no gene match. The CDR3 totals 15 residues. The germline V gene has CDR1 GTSNPN and CDR2 SVGIG (reference sequence). Written as DNA, the CDR3 is TGTGCCTGGAAACTAGCGGGACCTTCCTACAATGAGCAGTTCTTC. This translates into CAWKLAGPSYNEQFF.

V is TRBV9 and J is TRBJ2-7; 11 bases fit TRBD1. The CDR3 extends over 18 amino acids. The V and J ends lost 3 bases and 2 bases, in that order; junction bases with no gene match: 13. Germline V lookup: CDR1 SGDLS, CDR2 YYNGEE. The CDR3 sequence: CASSGPGTGGSKAYEQYF. The CDR3 DNA reads TGTGCCAGCAGCGGACCCGGGACAGGGGGATCAAAAGCCTACGAGCAGTACTTC.

The chain joins TRBV12-3 or TRBV12-4 to TRBJ2-1, with D possibly matching TRBD1 (5 bases). The CDR3 is 13 amino acids. With 5 bases removed from V and 9 bases from J, the gap between germline ends came to 14 bases. This CDR3 is CASSQTGISEQFF. CDR3 in DNA: TGTGCCAGCAGTCAAACAGGCATCAGTGAGCAGTTCTTC.

The chain joins TRBV2 to TRBJ1-2, with 9 bases that match TRBD1. From germline, CDR1 is SNHLY and CDR2 FYNNEI. V lost 6 bases to trimming and J lost 2 bases; unmatched junction nucleotides: 1. The CDR3 loop spans 13 amino acids. The CDR3 DNA sequence: TGTGCCAGCAGGGGACAGGGAAACTATGGCTACACCTTC. Its translation: CASRGQGNYGYTF.

The V call is TRBV12-3 or TRBV12-4, the J call TRBJ1-1; D possibly corresponds to TRBD1 (5 bases). The ends were cut back, 5 bases at V and 5 bases at J, with 12 bases in the middle. The CDR3 loop spans 13 amino acids. CDR3 in DNA: TGTGCCAGCAGTACCAAGGGGAGGACTGAAGCTTTCTTT. Its translation: CASSTKGRTEAFF.

The chain uses TRBV20-1 and TRBJ2-7; tentative D call: TRBD2 (5 bases). Looked up from germline, CDR1 is DFQATT and CDR2 is SNEGSKA (reference sequence). The V end was cut by 4 bases, the J end by 10 bases, with 14 bases between. The CDR3 is 11 amino acids. The CDR3 coding sequence is TGCAGTGCTACCCTCGACTACCTACAGTACTTC. This encodes CSATLDYLQYF.

This clone was counted once. The V gene is TRBV7-9, the J gene TRBJ2-7, with D maybe TRBD1 (5 bases). Trimming left V 6 bases short and J 0 bases short, with 18 bases between. Germline loops: CDR1 SEHNR, CDR2 FQNEAQ (reference sequence). The CDR3 sequence is 16 residues long. This CDR3 is CASSPPLEGVSYEQYF. The DNA for the CDR3 is TGTGCCAGCAGTCCCCCCCTGGAAGGGGTCTCCTACGAGCAGTACTTC.

J is TRBJ2-1 and V is TRBV5-1; 8 bases align to TRBD2. V lost 1 base, J lost 0 bases, and 3 bases stayed unmatched. Germline V CDR1 and CDR2: SGHRS, YFSETQ. This CDR3 is built from 16 residues. Here the CDR3 DNA reads TGCGCCAGCAGCTTGCGTAGCGGGAACTCCTACAATGAGCAGTTCTTC. This encodes CASSLRSGNSYNEQFF.

The rearrangement uses TRBV30 and TRBJ2-3; D ambiguous. The CDR3 is made up of 14 amino acids. Looked up from germline, CDR1 is GTSNPN and CDR2 is SVGIG (reference sequence). Trimming left V 0 bases short and J 0 bases short, with 7 bases between. The CDR3 sequence: CAWSVGVSTDTQYF. DNA of the CDR3: TGTGCCTGGAGTGTCGGAGTGAGCACAGATACGCAGTATTTT.

The genes are TRBV6-6 and TRBJ2-4; TRBD2 is a possible D gene (6 bases). V lost 5 bases and J lost 0, with 26 bases in between. Germline V gene data show CDR1 as MNHNY and CDR2 as SVGAGI (reference sequence). CDR3 length equals 20 residues. CDR3 protein: CASSPFTVGTSLLAKNIQYF. In DNA form, the CDR3 reads TGTGCCAGCAGTCCCTTTACCGTCGGGACTTCACTCCTAGCCAAAAACATTCAGTACTTC.

The V and J genes are TRBV5-1 and TRBJ2-5; 7 nucleotides agree with TRBD2. The V gene's germline CDR1 is SGHRS and CDR2 YFSETQ. The CDR3 totals 16 residues. The junction had 6 bases not matched to a gene; V was cut back by 0 bases and J by 1 base. CDR3 in amino acids: CASSLVPGRAQETQYF. The CDR3 DNA reads as TGCGCCAGCAGCTTGGTACCAGGGAGGGCCCAAGAGACCCAGTACTTC.

J is TRBJ2-7 and V is TRBV21-1; the table gives TRBD2 as D, unverified against the DNA. TRBV21-1 is a pseudogene locus. The CDR3 length is 15 residues. In nucleotides, the CDR3 is TGTGCCAGTCGGCCGTTCTTACGGGAAGCTTACGAGCAGTACTTC. It encodes CASRPFLREAYEQYF.

This rearrangement joins TRBV10-1 to TRBJ2-3; 13 bases map to TRBD2. The germline gives CDR1 WNHNN, CDR2 SYGVQD (reference sequence). The CDR3 is 19 residues long. Germline trimming cut 8 bases from V and 3 bases from J; bases unmatched to any gene: 17. The DNA of the CDR3 is TGCGCCAGCCTCCGCTCGGGACTAGCGGGACCCACCCGGACAGATACGCAGTATTTT. This sequence encodes CASLRSGLAGPTRTDTQYF.

This clone came up a few times. The chain's CDR3 is CATSVRGEHEQFF. The CDR3 nucleotides are TGTGCCACCAGTGTTCGGGGGGAGCATGAGCAGTTCTTC. The genes are TRBV24-1 and TRBJ2-1, with TRBD2 identical over 7 bases. The ends lost 5 bases at V and 8 bases at J; junction bases unmatched: 5. The CDR3 contains 13 residues. Germline V lookup: CDR1 KGHDR, CDR2 SFDVKD.

In its sample, this clone was seen a few times. J is TRBJ1-3 and V is TRBV18; D uncertain. CDR1 is KGHSH and CDR2 is LQKENI in the germline V gene. The CDR3 covers 14 residues. Trimming pared 2 bases from V and 2 bases from J, leaving 7 bases between. CDR3 nucleotides: TGTGCCAGCTCACCAGTGCAGACTGGAAACACCATATATTTT. It yields the protein CASSPVQTGNTIYF.

The rearrangement links TRBV5-4 to TRBJ2-1, with 9 bases lining up with TRBD2. The junction had 15 bases not matched to a gene; V was cut back by 7 bases and J by 10 bases. The CDR3 totals 15 residues. Germline assignment: CDR1 SGHNT and CDR2 YYREEE (reference sequence). The CDR3 DNA follows: TGTGCCAGCTACCGGAGCGGGAGGCCTCCTGAGGAGCAGTTCTTC. Translation gives CASYRSGRPPEEQFF.

V gene TRBV5-6 combines with J gene TRBJ2-1; the match to TRBD2 covers 9 bases. This CDR3 is built from 15 residues. Germline V gene data show CDR1 as SGHDT and CDR2 as YYEEEE. Trimming at V came to 4 bases and at J to 2 bases, leaving 4 bases not matched to a gene. In nucleotides, the CDR3 is TGTGCCAGCAGCAACCTAGCGGGGCCCTACAATGAGCAGTTCTTC. The encoded protein is CASSNLAGPYNEQFF.

The V and J genes are TRBV30 and TRBJ1-3; D may be TRBD1 (5 bases). Per the germline V gene, CDR1 is GTSNPN and CDR2 is SVGIG (reference sequence). This CDR3 region has 12 residues. Trimming left V 8 bases short and J 3 bases short, with 11 bases between. CDR3 DNA: TGTGCCGGCGGGGCACTTGGAAACACCATATATTTT. Encoded protein: CAGGALGNTIYF. The full variable domain, rest sourced from reference TRBV30 and TRBJ1-3, is SQTIHQWPATLVQPVGSPLSLECTVEGTSNPNLYWYRQAAGRGLQLLFYSVGIGQISSEVPQNLSASRPQDRQFILSSKKLLLSDSGFYLCAGGALGNTIYFGEGSWLTVV.

The chain has TRBV20-1 and TRBJ2-7; perhaps TRBD2 as D (6 bases). CDR1 and CDR2 from the germline V gene are DFQATT and SNEGSKA (reference sequence). Deletions cut 3 bases from V and 6 bases from J, with 18 bases between. The CDR3 runs to 14 residues. CDR3 DNA: TGCAGTGCTAGTCAAGGGACTTATGGGGGCGAGCAGTACTTC. Encoded protein: CSASQGTYGGEQYF.

This clone was detected once. The genes are TRBV6-5 and TRBJ2-5; 7 bases fit TRBD1. Germline CDR1 is MNHEY and CDR2 is SVGAGI. The V segment lost 6 bases and the J segment 2 bases; nucleotides outside the gene matches: 6. The CDR3 sequence is 14 residues long. The CDR3 protein is CASSTDRVQETQYF. The CDR3 DNA follows: TGTGCCAGCAGCACCGACAGGGTACAAGAGACCCAGTACTTC.

This chain joins TRBV4-3 and TRBJ2-1, with 15 bases that match TRBD2. V lost 4 bases, J lost 2 bases, and 6 bases stayed unmatched. This CDR3 is 18 amino acids long. In germline, CDR1 is LGHNA, CDR2 YSLEER. The DNA for the CDR3 is TGCGCCAGCAGCCGCGGGACTAGCGGGAGGTTAACCTACAATGAGCAGTTCTTC. This translates into CASSRGTSGRLTYNEQFF.

This clone was found once. The gene calls are TRBV11-3 and TRBJ2-7; 10 bases fit TRBD2. The CDR3 has 20 amino acids. The germline CDR1 and CDR2 sequences are SGHNT and YENEEA. With 3 bases clipped from V and 2 bases from J, the junction kept 19 bases outside the gene matches. The CDR3 DNA follows: TGTGCCAGCAGCTTCGGGGGGGGACTAGCGCTAACCCGGAGGGCCTACGAGCAGTACTTC. Translation: CASSFGGGLALTRRAYEQYF.

CDR3 protein: CSVGTGDQPQHF. CDR3 DNA sequence: TGCAGCGTTGGAACAGGGGATCAGCCCCAGCATTTT. The V and J genes are TRBV29-1 and TRBJ1-5, with 7 bases aligning to TRBD1. The trim removed 4 bases at V and 5 bases at J, leaving 2 bases unmatched. Germline values: CDR1 SQVTM, CDR2 ANQGSEA. This CDR3 has 12 residues.

This chain joins TRBV5-1 and TRBJ1-5; D is possibly TRBD1 (5 bases). Germline CDR1 and CDR2: SGHRS and YFSETQ. Trimming left V 4 bases short and J 4 bases short, with 15 bases between. The CDR3 consists of 15 residues. CDR3 region: CASSPRGEVNQPQHF. The CDR3 DNA reads TGCGCCAGCAGCCCCCGGGGGGAGGTGAATCAGCCCCAGCATTTT.

The rearrangement joins TRBV27 to TRBJ1-6, with TRBD1 matching 9 bases. After removal of 6 bases from V and 10 bases from J, the junction contained 7 bases not matched to a gene. This CDR3 has 14 amino acids. Germline assignment: CDR1 MNHEY and CDR2 SMNVEV (reference sequence). CDR3 in DNA: TGTGCCAGCAGCTCTGGGACAGGGAGATCACCCCTCCACTTT. This translates into CASSSGTGRSPLHF.

V is TRBV5-1 and J is TRBJ1-5, with TRBD1 as a possible D gene (5 bases). This CDR3 spans 18 amino acids. V was pared by 0 bases and J by 0 bases, with 16 bases between. The germline V gene has CDR1 SGHRS and CDR2 YFSETQ. The CDR3 loop is CASSLGTIDRYSNQPQHF. The CDR3 DNA sequence: TGCGCCAGCAGCTTGGGGACTATTGACAGATATAGCAATCAGCCCCAGCATTTT.